The entry below gives a single T cell receptor (beta chain) sequence along with its context. What it binds is not known. The sample belongs to a study of tumor-infiltrating lymphocytes in localized non-small cell lung cancer. Points from the study as a whole: IM1 and IM2 tumors showed no difference in T-cell fraction.

Repertoires were generated with immunoSEQ multiplex PCR, while TCRdb's copy carries only in-frame clones and drops some. The sample holds 25,000 or so clones; roughly 66% are singletons and the top ten take 5.5% to 7.5%. Sequencing was done on a sample of lung tumor tissue. The TCR originated in a human donor with non-small cell lung cancer.

The CDR3 loop reads CASRTQGLEAYNEQFF. The CDR3 coding sequence is TGCGCCAGCAGGACCCAGGGACTAGAAGCCTACAATGAGCAGTTCTTC. The V and J genes are TRBV5-1 and TRBJ2-1, with TRBD2 matching over 8 bases. In germline, CDR1 is SGHRS, CDR2 YFSETQ. V was pared by 5 bases and J by 2 bases, with 9 bases of the junction left unmatched. This CDR3 is 16 amino acids long.